This T cell receptor (beta chain) is from a study of T cells in Graves' hyperthyroidism and ophthalmopathy. Study context: The initial diagnosis was the point when peripheral blood was collected, ahead of any treatment.

What was amplified from RNA transcripts were TCR beta CDR3 regions. The primer set for the first-round RT-PCR of the TCR CDR3 was HTBI. From the multiplex PCR reads, TCRdb called clonotypes with MiXCR, one entry per CDR3 protein. This repertoire shows roughly 350,000 distinct CDR3 sequences, approximately 15% found once; its top ten account for approximately 35%. The study, taken as a whole, reports: In the blood, most expanded thyroid clonotypes above 0.001 appeared as well.

The table lists this clonotype with many counts. Its antigen is unidentified. Germline loops: CDR1 MNHNS, CDR2 SASEGT. The CDR3 is 16 amino acids. V lost 7 bases and J lost 2; bases outside the gene matches: 9. Exclusion followed for patients with uncontrolled infection, other autoimmune disease, pregnancy or lactation. PBMCs came from less than 11 ml fresh peripheral blood. The sample was blood. The V gene is TRBV6-1, the J gene TRBJ2-5, with TRBD2 identical over 11 bases. The sequence came from a woman in her thirties or forties with Graves' ophthalmopathy. In nucleotides, the CDR3 is TGTGCCAGCACTTATTCCTTAGCGGGGGGGCAAGAGACCCAGTACTTC. Translating gives CASTYSLAGGQETQYF.